This TCR beta chain stems from a study of identical twins. Points from the study as a whole: Among beta out-of-frame sequences, excess sharing between twins appeared weaker. Insertions were fewer in abundant cord blood beta clonotypes, whereas memory repertoires showed none of this pattern.

Only healthy Caucasians were included as donors. CDR3 length: 15 amino acids. V trimming: 5 bases; J trimming: 7 bases; junction bases outside the gene matches: 6. Template switching added a universal primer binding site, and final cDNA carried unique molecular identifiers. One entry per CDR3 protein results from TCRdb running MiXCR on the 5' RACE reads. The data hold about 100,000 distinct CDR3 sequences, with about 5.6% observed a single time. The table lists this clonotype with many counts. The antigen remains unidentified. The chain employs TRBV12-3 or TRBV12-4 and TRBJ2-1; TRBD2 agrees at 12 bases. The source of this sequence is a woman in her 50s in good health. The sequenced sample was memory T cells sorted from blood. As DNA, the CDR3 is TGTGCCAGCAGTCGGACTAGCGGGATCTATAATGAGCAGTTCTTC. Its translation is CASSRTSGIYNEQFF.